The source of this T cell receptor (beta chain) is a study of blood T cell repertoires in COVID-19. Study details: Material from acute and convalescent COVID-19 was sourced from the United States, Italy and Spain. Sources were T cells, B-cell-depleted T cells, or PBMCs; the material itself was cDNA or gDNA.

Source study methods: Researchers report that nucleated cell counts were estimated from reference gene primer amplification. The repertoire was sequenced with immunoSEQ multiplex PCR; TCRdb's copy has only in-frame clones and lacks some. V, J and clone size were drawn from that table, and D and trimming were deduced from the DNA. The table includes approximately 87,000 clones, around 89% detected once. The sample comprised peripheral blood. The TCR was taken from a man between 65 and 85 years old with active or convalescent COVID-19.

This CDR3 is CASSYSIAGNSPLHF. In DNA form, the CDR3 reads TGTGCCAGCAGTTACTCGATTGCAGGGAATTCACCCCTCCACTTT. The chain is built from TRBV6-5 and TRBJ1-6; D is possibly TRBD1 (5 bases). CDR3 length: 15 residues. CDR1 is MNHEY, CDR2 SVGAGI, per germline. V gave up 0 bases and J gave up 7 bases, with 10 bases separating them.